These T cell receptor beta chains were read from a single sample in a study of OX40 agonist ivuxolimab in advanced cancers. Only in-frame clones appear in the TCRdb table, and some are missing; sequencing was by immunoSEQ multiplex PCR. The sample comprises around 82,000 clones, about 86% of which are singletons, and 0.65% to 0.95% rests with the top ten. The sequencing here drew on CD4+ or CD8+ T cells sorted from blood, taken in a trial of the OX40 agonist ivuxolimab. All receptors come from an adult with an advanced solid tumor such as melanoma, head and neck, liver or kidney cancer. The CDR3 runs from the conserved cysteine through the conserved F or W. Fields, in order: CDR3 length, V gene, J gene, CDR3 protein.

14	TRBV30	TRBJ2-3	CAWSVVAGGDTQYF
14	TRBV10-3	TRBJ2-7	CAISLTSGDYEQYF
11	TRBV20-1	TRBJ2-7	CSAPTIYEQYF
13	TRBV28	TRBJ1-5	CASSPGTFQPQHF
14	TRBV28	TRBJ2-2	CASIGDRATGELFF
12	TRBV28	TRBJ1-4	CASGSGDLELFF
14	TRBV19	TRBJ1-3	CASNPQSSGNTIYF
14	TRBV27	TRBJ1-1	CASSLWQDNTEAFF
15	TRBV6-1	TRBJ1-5	CASSARRDSNQPQHF
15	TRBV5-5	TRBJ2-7	CASSLVIGEAHEQYF
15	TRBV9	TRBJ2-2	CASGPPGGATGELFF
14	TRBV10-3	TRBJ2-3	CAITGRGEGDTQYF
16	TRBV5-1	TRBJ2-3	CASSTLAGGGTDTQYF
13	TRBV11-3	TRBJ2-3	CASSPRGSDTQYF
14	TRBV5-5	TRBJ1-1	CASSWTGENTEAFF
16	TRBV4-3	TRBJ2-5	CASSQDGRRAYETQYF
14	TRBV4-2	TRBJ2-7	CASKRAAGSYEQYF
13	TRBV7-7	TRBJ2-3	CAIWDRLTDTQYF
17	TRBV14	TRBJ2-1	CASSQDRRLVAANEQFF
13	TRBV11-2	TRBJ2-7	CASSTRLTYEQYF
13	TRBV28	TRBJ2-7	CASRPGGSYEQYF
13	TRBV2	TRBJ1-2	CASSEGGAYGYTF
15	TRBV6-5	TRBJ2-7	CASSYSGGVYYEQYF
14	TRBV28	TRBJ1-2	CASSLSGGTYGYTF
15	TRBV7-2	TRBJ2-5	CASSHNGGPGETQYF
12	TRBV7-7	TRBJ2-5	CASSPDTKTQYF
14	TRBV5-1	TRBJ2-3	CASSLGAFTDTQYF
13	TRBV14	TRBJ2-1	CASRLGTYGEQFF
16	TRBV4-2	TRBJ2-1	CASSHVEREGSYEQFF
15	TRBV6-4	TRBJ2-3	CASSDGRAITDTQYF
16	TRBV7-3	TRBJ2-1	CASSLAPTSGYNEQFF
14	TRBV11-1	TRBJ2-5	CASRPLGVGETQYF
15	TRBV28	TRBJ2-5	CASSPGQTARETQYF
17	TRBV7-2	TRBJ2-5	CASSLGFWTFVQETQYF
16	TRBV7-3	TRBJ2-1	CASSPHGTTSYNEQFF
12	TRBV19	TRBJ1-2	CASTGQGFGYTF
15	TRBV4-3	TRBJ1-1	CASSQDIDRNTEAFF
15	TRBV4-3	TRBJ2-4	CATSSGYLAKNIQYF
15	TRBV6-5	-	CASSALGQGRETQYF
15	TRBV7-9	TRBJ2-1	CASRRVSGRRNEQFF
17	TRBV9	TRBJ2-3	CASSAGLRTGSADTQYF
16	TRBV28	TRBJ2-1	CASAWGADSSYNEQFF
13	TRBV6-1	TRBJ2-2	CASSEIGAGELFF
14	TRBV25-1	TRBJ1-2	CASSPDRRNYGYTF
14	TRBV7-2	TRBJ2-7	CASRTGQGSYEQYF
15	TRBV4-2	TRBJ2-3	CASSQVAGEIDTQYF
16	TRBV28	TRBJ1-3	CASRETPRSSGNTIYF
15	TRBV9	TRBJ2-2	CASSVGLANTGELFF
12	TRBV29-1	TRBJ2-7	CSGRGVGDEQYF
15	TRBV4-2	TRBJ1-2	CASSQGLGPNYGYTF
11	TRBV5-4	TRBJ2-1	CASIFLNEQFF
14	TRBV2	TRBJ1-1	CASSDQGGNTEAFF